This T cell receptor beta chain was sequenced during a study of T cells in Graves' hyperthyroidism and ophthalmopathy. Trimming removed 5 bases at V and 7 bases at J, with 20 bases between. The germline V gene encodes CDR1 SEHNR and CDR2 FQNEAQ (reference sequence). There are 15 residues in the CDR3. In this sample, this clonotype turned up many times. Researchers took RNA transcripts and amplified the TCR beta CDR3 regions from them. With the HTBI primer set, the TCR CDR3 went through a first round of RT-PCR. TCRdb re-analysed the multiplex PCR reads in MiXCR, keeping a single row per CDR3 protein. The sample records 250,000 to 300,000 distinct CDR3 sequences, roughly an eighth being singletons.

This chain joins TRBV7-9 and TRBJ1-2, with a weak D call TRBD1 (6 bases). The material sequenced was blood. The clonotype was recovered from a woman in her thirties or forties with Graves' hyperthyroidism. DNA for the CDR3: TGTGCCAGCAGCCTATCCGGGACACCGGTTCCTGGCTACACCTTC. Encoded protein: CASSLSGTPVPGYTF.